The following is a T cell receptor beta chain sequence with its context. These data originate in a study of T-cell memory formation after mild COVID-19. Germline CDR1 is SGDLS and CDR2 is YYNGEE. The CDR3 contains 14 residues. Trimming cost V 3 bases and J 9 bases; bases outside gene matches: 6. One entry per CDR3 protein, called by TCRdb with MiXCR from the 5' RACE reads. Counted here are about 400,000 distinct CDR3 sequences, more than 20% occurring once; the ten biggest clones make up about 10%. The origin of this receptor is an adult woman who had mild COVID-19 (a few samples of this study predate the infection). Cell type and time point are not known. The chain couples TRBV9 to TRBJ1-5; 10 nucleotides align to TRBD1. The sample was PBMCs or a T cell subset sorted from them (not recorded which). The chain's CDR3 is CASSAGQGVLPQHF. In DNA, the CDR3 is TGTGCCAGCAGCGCCGGACAGGGGGTCTTGCCCCAGCATTTT.